These T cell receptor beta chains were read from a single sample in a study of molecular identifiers for immune sequencing clone quantification. TCRdb recomputed calls from the PCR reads with MiXCR, one row per CDR3 protein. The sample includes a few hundred thousand distinct CDR3 sequences, roughly a quarter of them seen just once. Material for sequencing was naive CD8+ T cells from blood, with Jurkat cell RNA spiked in. These receptors originate from a human donor in good health. Some libraries in this study had Jurkat cell RNA spiked in. Both conserved end residues are part of each CDR3. The D gene is left open where the match is weak. Not every row has a clone size; where given, it reads once, few, many or a size class.

D	size	V	J	CDR3	DNA
-	many	TRBV14	TRBJ2-3	CASSQDGFGPWGDTQYF	TGTGCCAGCAGCCAAGACGGATTCGGCCCCTGGGGGGATACGCAGTATTTT
-	few	TRBV6-2/TRBV6-3	TRBJ2-7	CASSYRGGQIYEQYF	TGTGCCAGCAGTTACCGGGGGGGACAGATCTACGAGCAGTACTTC
TRBD1	-	TRBV4-1	TRBJ2-3	CASSQGTGAGNTQYF	TGCGCCAGCAGCCAAGGGACAGGGGCTGGAAATACGCAGTATTTT
-	many	TRBV20-1	TRBJ1-1	CSARESGNTEAFF	TGCAGTGCTAGAGAAAGTGGGAACACTGAAGCTTTCTTT
TRBD1	-	TRBV27	TRBJ1-2	CASSFRTGQGAILDYGYTF	TGTGCCAGCAGTTTTCGGACCGGACAGGGGGCGATTTTAGATTATGGCTACACCTTC
-	many	TRBV5-8	TRBJ1-4	CASSFNIGLSYRPTNEKLFF	TGTGCCAGCAGCTTTAATATAGGGCTGTCCTACAGGCCAACTAATGAAAAACTGTTTTTT
-	-	TRBV2	TRBJ2-5	CASRETGSQETQYF	TGTGCCAGCAGAGAGACAGGTTCCCAAGAGACCCAGTACTTC
-	-	TRBV29-1	TRBJ2-7	CSVPGDGVYEQYF	TGCAGCGTGCCAGGGGACGGAGTCTACGAGCAGTACTTC
-	-	TRBV7-9	TRBJ2-7	CASVDGARGYEQYF	TGTGCCAGCGTGGACGGGGCGCGGGGCTACGAGCAGTACTTC
-	-	TRBV27	TRBJ1-5	CASSLAGLNQPQHF	TGTGCCAGCAGTTTAGCGGGACTAAATCAGCCCCAGCATTTT
-	-	TRBV12-3/TRBV12-4	TRBJ2-6	CTSSWNPRASGANVLTF	TGTACCAGCAGTTGGAACCCCAGGGCCTCTGGGGCCAACGTCCTGACTTTC
-	few	TRBV20-1	TRBJ1-2	CSARDPPGSYGYTF	TGCAGTGCTAGAGATCCCCCAGGGAGCTATGGCTACACCTTC
-	many	TRBV6-2/TRBV6-3	TRBJ1-2	CASSPGPGGYGYTF	TGTGCCAGCTCTCCTGGCCCGGGAGGCTATGGCTACACCTTC
TRBD1	-	TRBV15	TRBJ2-3	CATSQLRTGGFTDTQYF	TGTGCCACCAGCCAACTGAGGACAGGGGGATTCACAGATACGCAGTATTTT
-	many	TRBV13	TRBJ1-1	CAGGGGSSGHTEAFF	TGTGCCGGGGGGGGTGGGTCCTCTGGGCACACTGAAGCTTTCTTT
TRBD2	-	TRBV11-3	TRBJ2-3	CASSLRGLAGADTQYF	TGTGCCAGCAGCCTTCGGGGACTAGCGGGAGCGGATACGCAGTATTTT
-	many	TRBV27	TRBJ1-1	CASSLVGALHYTEAFF	TGTGCCAGCAGTTTAGTCGGGGCCCTCCACTACACTGAAGCTTTCTTT
-	many	TRBV25-1	TRBJ2-2	CASSSPGNTGELFF	TGTGCCAGCAGTTCCCCTGGCAACACCGGGGAGCTGTTTTTT
-	many	TRBV4-1	TRBJ1-1	CASSQVKTDTEAFF	TGCGCCAGCAGCCAAGTAAAGACTGACACTGAAGCTTTCTTT
TRBD2	many	TRBV6-5	TRBJ2-3	CASSYLGRESDTQYF	TGTGCCAGCAGTTACTTGGGGCGGGAGTCAGATACGCAGTATTTT
-	-	TRBV7-8	TRBJ1-5	CASSLGDQGIGQPQHF	TGTGCCAGCAGCTTAGGAGACCAGGGGATCGGTCAGCCCCAGCATTTT
-	-	TRBV4-1	TRBJ2-5	CASSQEGEQETQYF	TGCGCCAGCAGCCAAGAGGGGGAACAAGAGACCCAGTACTTC
-	many	TRBV2	TRBJ1-1	CASSDSQGITEAFF	TGTGCCAGCAGTGATTCGCAGGGGATCACTGAAGCTTTCTTT
-	-	TRBV5-1	TRBJ2-3	CASGLAGDTQYF	TGCGCCAGCGGCTTGGCCGGTGATACGCAGTATTTT